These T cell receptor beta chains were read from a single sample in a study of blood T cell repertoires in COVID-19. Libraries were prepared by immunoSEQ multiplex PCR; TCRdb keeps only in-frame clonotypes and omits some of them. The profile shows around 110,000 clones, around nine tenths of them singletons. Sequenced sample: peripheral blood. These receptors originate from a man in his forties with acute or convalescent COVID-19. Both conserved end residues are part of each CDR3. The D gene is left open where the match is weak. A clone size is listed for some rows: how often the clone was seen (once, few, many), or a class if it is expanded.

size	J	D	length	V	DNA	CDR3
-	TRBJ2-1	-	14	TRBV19	TGTGCCAGTAGTATACGGACTGGCGTAAATGAGCAGTTCTTC	CASSIRTGVNEQFF
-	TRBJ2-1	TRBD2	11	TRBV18	TGTGCCAGCTCACCCGGGAGGGAACAGTTCTTC	CASSPGREQFF
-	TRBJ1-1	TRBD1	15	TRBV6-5	TGTGCCAGCAGTCACACACCGGGACAGTACACTGAAGCTTTCTTT	CASSHTPGQYTEAFF
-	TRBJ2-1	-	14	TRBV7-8	TGTGCCAGCAGCTTTCTAGCGAACTACAATGAGCAGTTCTTC	CASSFLANYNEQFF
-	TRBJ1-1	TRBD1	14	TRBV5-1	TGCGCCAGCAGCTCCCCAGGGGGTAGGACTGAAGCTTTCTTT	CASSSPGGRTEAFF
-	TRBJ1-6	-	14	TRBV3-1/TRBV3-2	TGTGCCAGCAGCCGGACAGTTAATAATTCACCCCTCCACTTT	CASSRTVNNSPLHF
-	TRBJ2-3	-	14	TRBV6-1	TGTGCCAGCAGTGAGGAGCCTCGGTCGAGAACGCAGTATTTT	CASSEEPRSRTQYF
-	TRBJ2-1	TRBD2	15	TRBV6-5	TGTGCCAGCAGTCCCCAGCGGGGGCTCAACAATGAGCAGTTCTTC	CASSPQRGLNNEQFF
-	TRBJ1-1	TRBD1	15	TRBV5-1	TGCGCCAGCAGCGCCGGACAGGGGGGTGGGACTGAAGCTTTCTTT	CASSAGQGGGTEAFF
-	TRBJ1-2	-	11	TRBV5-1	TGCGCCAGCAGCTGGAGCGGTGGCTACACCTTC	CASSWSGGYTF
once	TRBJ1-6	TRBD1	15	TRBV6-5	TGTGCCAGCAGAGCGGACAGGGGGGAGAATTCACCCCTCCACTTT	CASRADRGENSPLHF
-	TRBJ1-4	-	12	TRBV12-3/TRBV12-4	TGTGCCAGCAGTTCCGGGAATGAAAAACTGTTTTTT	CASSSGNEKLFF
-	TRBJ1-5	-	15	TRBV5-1	TGCGCCAGCAGCCCTTGGGACGGGGGAAATCAGCCCCAGCATTTT	CASSPWDGGNQPQHF
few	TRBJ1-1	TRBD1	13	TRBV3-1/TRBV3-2	TGTGCCAGCAGCCTGGACAGGGACACTGAAGCTTTCTTT	CASSLDRDTEAFF
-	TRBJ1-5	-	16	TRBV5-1	TGCGCCAGCAGCTTGGGGGTGACAGGCGGCAATCAGCCCCAGCATTTT	CASSLGVTGGNQPQHF
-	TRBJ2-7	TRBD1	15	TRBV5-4	TGTGCCAGCAGCGGTAGACAGGGGGTAAGCGACGAGCAGTACTTC	CASSGRQGVSDEQYF
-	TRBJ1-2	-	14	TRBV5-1	TGCGCCAGCAGCTTGACAGGGTCGGACTATGGCTACACCTTC	CASSLTGSDYGYTF
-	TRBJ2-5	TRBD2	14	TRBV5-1	TGCGCCAGCAGCCCGGGACTAGCGGGAGAGACCCAGTACTTC	CASSPGLAGETQYF
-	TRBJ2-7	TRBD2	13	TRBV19	TGTGCCAGTAGTCCCCGACTAGCGGGAGGGCTGTACTTC	CASSPRLAGGLYF
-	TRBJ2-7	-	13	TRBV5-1	TGCGCCAGCAGCTTGTTAGGGGTGGGCGAGCAGTACTTC	CASSLLGVGEQYF
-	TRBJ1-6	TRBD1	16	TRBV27	TGTGCCAGCAGACAGGGGCCAGGCACCTATAATTCACCCCTCCACTTT	CASRQGPGTYNSPLHF
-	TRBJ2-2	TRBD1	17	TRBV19	TGTGCCAGTAGTAGGCCCACCGGGACAGGGACCACCGGGGAGCTGTTTTTT	CASSRPTGTGTTGELFF
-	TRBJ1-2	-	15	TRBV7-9	TGTGCCAGCAGCTTAGATGTCGGGGGAGGCTATGGCTACACCTTC	CASSLDVGGGYGYTF
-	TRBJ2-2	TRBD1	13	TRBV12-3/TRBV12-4	TGTGCCAGCAGAAGACAGGGGTCCGGGGAGCTGTTTTTT	CASRRQGSGELFF
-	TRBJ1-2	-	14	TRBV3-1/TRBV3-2	TGTGCCAGCAGCCAAAGCACGGTTGCCTATGGCTACACCTTC	CASSQSTVAYGYTF
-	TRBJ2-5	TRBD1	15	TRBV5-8	TGTGCCAGCAGCTTACCAGGGACAGGGGGTGAGACCCAGTACTTC	CASSLPGTGGETQYF
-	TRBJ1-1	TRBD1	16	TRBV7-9	TGTGCCAGCAGCTTAGGGATGAACAGGGGGCTTACTGAAGCTTTCTTT	CASSLGMNRGLTEAFF
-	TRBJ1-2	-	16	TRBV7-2	TGTGCCAGCAGCTTAGGGGCAGGGCCAGAAAACTATGGCTACACCTTC	CASSLGAGPENYGYTF
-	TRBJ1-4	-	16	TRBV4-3	TGCGCCAGCAGCCAAGGCTCAGGGGTTCTTAATGAAAAACTGTTTTTT	CASSQGSGVLNEKLFF
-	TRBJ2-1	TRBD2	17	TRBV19	TGTGCCAGTAGTACAGCTCGACTAGCGGGAGATCACAATGAGCAGTTCTTC	CASSTARLAGDHNEQFF
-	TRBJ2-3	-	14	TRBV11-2	TGTGCCAGCAGCTTAGTTGGAGTCGCAGATACGCAGTATTTT	CASSLVGVADTQYF
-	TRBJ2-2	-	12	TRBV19	TGTGCCAGTACTGACTGGACCGGGGAGCTGTTTTTT	CASTDWTGELFF
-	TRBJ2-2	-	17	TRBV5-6	TGTGCCAGCAGCCCGAAAGGGTCCAGGGCGGTCACCGGGGAGCTGTTTTTT	CASSPKGSRAVTGELFF
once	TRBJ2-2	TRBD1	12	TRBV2	TGTGCCACAGACAGGGACGCCGGGGAGCTGTTTTTT	CATDRDAGELFF
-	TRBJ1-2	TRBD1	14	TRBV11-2	TGTGCCAGCAGCTTATCACAGGGGGCAGGCGGCTACACCTTC	CASSLSQGAGGYTF
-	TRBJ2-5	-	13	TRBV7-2	TGTGCCAGCAGCTTAATGGTCTACGAGACCCAGTACTTC	CASSLMVYETQYF